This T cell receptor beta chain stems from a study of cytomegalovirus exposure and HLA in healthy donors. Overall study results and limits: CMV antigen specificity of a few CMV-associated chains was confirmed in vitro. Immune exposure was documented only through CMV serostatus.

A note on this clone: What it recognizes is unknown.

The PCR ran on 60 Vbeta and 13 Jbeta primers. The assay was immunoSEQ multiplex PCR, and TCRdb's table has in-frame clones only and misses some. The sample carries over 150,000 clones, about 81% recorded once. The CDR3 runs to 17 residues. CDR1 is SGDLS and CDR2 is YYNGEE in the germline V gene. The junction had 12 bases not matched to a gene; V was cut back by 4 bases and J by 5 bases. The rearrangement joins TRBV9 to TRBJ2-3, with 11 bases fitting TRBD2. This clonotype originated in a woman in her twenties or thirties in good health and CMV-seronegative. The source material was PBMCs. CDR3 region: CASSLQTLAGGRDTQYF. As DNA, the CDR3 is TGTGCCAGCAGCCTACAAACCCTAGCGGGAGGTCGAGATACGCAGTATTTT.